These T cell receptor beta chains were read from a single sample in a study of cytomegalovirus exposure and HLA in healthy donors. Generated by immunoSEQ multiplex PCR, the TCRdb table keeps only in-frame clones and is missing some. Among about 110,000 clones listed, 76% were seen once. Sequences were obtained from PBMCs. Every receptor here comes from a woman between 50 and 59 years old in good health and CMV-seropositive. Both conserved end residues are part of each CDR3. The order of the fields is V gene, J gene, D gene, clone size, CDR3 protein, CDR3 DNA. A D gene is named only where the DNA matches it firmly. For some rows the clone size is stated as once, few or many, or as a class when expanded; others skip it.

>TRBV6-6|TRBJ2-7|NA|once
CASSAAGLWSEQYF
TGTGCCAGCTCGGCGGCAGGGTTGTGGTCGGAGCAGTACTTC
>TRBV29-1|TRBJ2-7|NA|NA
CSVGGGQVQNEQYF
TGCAGCGTTGGGGGGGGACAGGTCCAGAACGAGCAGTACTTC
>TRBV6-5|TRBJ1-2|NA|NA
CASSYRWGEYGYTF
TGTGCCAGCAGTTACCGGTGGGGGGAATATGGCTACACCTTC
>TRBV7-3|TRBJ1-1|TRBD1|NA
CASRQGQGSEAFF
TGTGCCAGCAGACAGGGACAGGGGTCTGAAGCTTTCTTT
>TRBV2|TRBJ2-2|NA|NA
CASSEPGGRAGELFF
TGTGCCAGCAGTGAACCGGGGGGCAGAGCCGGGGAGCTGTTTTTT
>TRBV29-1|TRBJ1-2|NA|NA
CSVGEGFSYTF
TGCAGCGTTGGAGAGGGCTTTAGCTACACCTTC
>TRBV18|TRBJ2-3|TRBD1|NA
CASSPGQGGTDTQYF
TGTGCCAGCTCTCCGGGACAGGGGGGCACAGATACGCAGTATTTT
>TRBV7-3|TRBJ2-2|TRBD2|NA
CASFRRREGVVANTGELFF
TGTGCCAGCTTCCGACGGCGGGAGGGGGTGGTAGCGAACACCGGGGAGCTGTTTTTT
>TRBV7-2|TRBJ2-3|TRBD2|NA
CASSLGASGAGDTQYF
TGTGCCAGCAGCTTAGGGGCTAGCGGGGCCGGGGATACGCAGTATTTT
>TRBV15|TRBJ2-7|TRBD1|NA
CATSSQGVSYEQYF
TGTGCCACCAGCAGTCAGGGGGTCTCCTACGAGCAGTACTTC
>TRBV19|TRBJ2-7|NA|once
CASSIGPLDYEQYF
TGTGCCAGTAGTATAGGTCCGTTAGACTACGAGCAGTACTTC
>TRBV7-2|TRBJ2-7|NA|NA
CASSLHPGVPYEQYF
TGTGCCAGCAGCTTACACCCCGGGGTCCCCTACGAGCAGTACTTC
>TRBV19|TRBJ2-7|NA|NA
CASSINGRDGSYEQYF
TGTGCCAGTAGTATAAACGGGCGGGACGGCTCCTACGAGCAGTACTTC
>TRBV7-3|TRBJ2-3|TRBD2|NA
CASSLVAGADTQYF
TGTGCCAGCAGCTTAGTCGCGGGAGCAGATACGCAGTATTTT
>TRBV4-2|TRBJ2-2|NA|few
CASSQEGGTGLFTGELFF
TGTGCCAGCAGCCAAGAAGGCGGGACTGGGCTTTTCACCGGGGAGCTGTTTTTT
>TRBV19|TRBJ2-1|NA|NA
CASSMGQGGNEQFF
TGTGCCAGTAGTATGGGGCAGGGCGGCAATGAGCAGTTCTTC
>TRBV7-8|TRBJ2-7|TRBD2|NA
CASSLVVSGAPEQYF
TGTGCCAGCAGCTTAGTGGTTAGCGGGGCCCCCGAGCAGTACTTC
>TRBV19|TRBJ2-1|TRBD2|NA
CASSLSPGLAGGALGEQFF
TGTGCCAGTAGTCTTTCCCCGGGACTAGCGGGAGGTGCATTAGGTGAGCAGTTCTTC
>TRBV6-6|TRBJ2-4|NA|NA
CASSYSDRNIQYF
TGTGCCAGCAGTTACTCCGACAGAAACATTCAGTACTTC
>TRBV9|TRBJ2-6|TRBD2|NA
CASSLEGRASGANGLTF
TGTGCCAGCAGCCTAGAAGGGAGGGCCTCTGGGGCCAACGGCCTGACTTTC
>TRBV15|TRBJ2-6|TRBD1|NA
CATSSKGANGLTF
TGTGCCACCAGCAGTAAGGGGGCCAACGGCCTGACTTTC
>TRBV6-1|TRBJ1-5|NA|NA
CASGGLIVQPQHF
TGTGCCAGCGGGGGACTCATTGTTCAGCCCCAGCATTTT
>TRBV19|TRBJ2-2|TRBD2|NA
CASNMGLAGRTGELFF
TGTGCCAGTAATATGGGACTAGCGGGGCGGACCGGGGAGCTGTTTTTT
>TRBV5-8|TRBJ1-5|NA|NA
CASSLSRARGQPQHF
TGTGCCAGCAGCTTATCCCGGGCCAGGGGTCAGCCCCAGCATTTT
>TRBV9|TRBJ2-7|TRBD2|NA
CASSATGTSGYEQYF
TGTGCCAGCAGCGCCACCGGGACTAGCGGCTACGAGCAGTACTTC
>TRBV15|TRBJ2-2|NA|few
CATSRERNTGELFF
TGTGCCACCAGCAGAGAGAGAAACACCGGGGAGCTGTTTTTT
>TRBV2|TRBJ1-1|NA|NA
CASDTPGQLNTEAFF
TGTGCCAGCGATACTCCTGGACAGTTGAACACTGAAGCTTTCTTT
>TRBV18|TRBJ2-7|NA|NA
CASSPRGGGPYEQYF
TGTGCCAGCTCACCAAGGGGAGGGGGGCCCTACGAGCAGTACTTC
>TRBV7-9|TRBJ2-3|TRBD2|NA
CASNREGFTDTQYF
TGTGCCAGCAACCGGGAGGGTTTCACAGATACGCAGTATTTT
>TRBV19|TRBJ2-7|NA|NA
CASSIRSSGWGQYF
TGTGCCAGTAGTATCCGAAGTAGCGGCTGGGGGCAGTACTTC
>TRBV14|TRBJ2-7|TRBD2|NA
CASSQALAGGPYEQYF
TGTGCCAGCAGCCAGGCACTAGCGGGAGGGCCATACGAGCAGTACTTC
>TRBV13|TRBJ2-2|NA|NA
CASSPQGLLSGELFF
TGTGCCAGCAGCCCCCAGGGTCTCCTCTCGGGGGAGCTGTTTTTT
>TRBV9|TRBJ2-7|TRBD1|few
CASRRQGDEQYF
TGTGCCAGCAGACGACAGGGAGACGAGCAGTACTTC
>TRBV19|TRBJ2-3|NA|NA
CATRADTQYF
TGTGCCACCAGGGCGGATACGCAGTATTTT
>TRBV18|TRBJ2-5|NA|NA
CATGSEQETQYF
TGTGCCACGGGGAGCGAACAAGAGACCCAGTACTTC
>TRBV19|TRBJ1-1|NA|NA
CASSSPGTTMNTEAFF
TGTGCCAGTAGTTCTCCCGGGACAACGATGAACACTGAAGCTTTCTTT
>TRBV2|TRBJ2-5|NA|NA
CASSEDNGETQYF
TGTGCCAGCAGTGAGGACAACGGAGAGACCCAGTACTTC